This entry features one TCR beta chain sequence. These data come from a study of blood T cell repertoires in COVID-19. Study-level information: Samples came from the United States, Italy and Spain, spanning acute and convalescent COVID-19. Sources were T cells, B-cell-depleted T cells, or PBMCs; the material itself was cDNA or gDNA.

This CDR3 is built from 15 residues. From germline, CDR1 is SGHAT and CDR2 FQDESV (reference sequence). J was trimmed by 0 bases and V by 5 bases; bases with no gene match: 3. Original processing methods: Reference gene primers were amplified, and this amplification served to estimate nucleated cell counts. The protocol was immunoSEQ multiplex PCR, while the TCRdb copy is restricted to in-frame clones and leaves out a portion. V and J calls and clone size follow that table, whereas D and trimming were derived from the DNA. The sample contains around 250,000 clones, over 80% of which appear only once.

The sequence derives from a man aged 25-45 years who had recovered from COVID-19. Sequencing was carried out using peripheral blood. This chain joins TRBV11-1 and TRBJ2-7; TRBD2 matches 11 bases. CDR3 sequence: CASSLGLAGSYEQYF. CDR3 DNA: TGTGCCAGCAGCCTAGGACTAGCGGGCTCCTACGAGCAGTACTTC.